The 8 T cell receptor beta chains below all came from one sample that was sequenced in a study of T cell responses to AZD1222 COVID-19 vaccine. Sequenced by immunoSEQ multiplex PCR; TCRdb stores in-frame clones only, minus some. The sample lists tens of thousands of clones; approximately 83% were seen once. Sample: peripheral blood, taken 28 days after the second AZD1222 dose. These receptors originate from an adult who received the AZD1222 COVID-19 vaccine.

This clone was detected only a few times. V usage is TRBV18 and J usage is TRBJ2-1; 11 bases line up with TRBD2. Germline trimming cut 5 bases from V and 11 bases from J; bases unmatched to any gene: 8. The CDR3 has 14 amino acids. Germline-derived CDR1 and CDR2 are KGHSH and LQKENI. The CDR3 DNA is TGTGCCAGCTCAGGTCTAGCGGGGGGTTACCAGCAGTTCTTC. Its protein is CASSGLAGGYQQFF.

The CDR3: CASSLTGQAAGAETQYF. The CDR3 coding sequence is TGCGCCAGCAGCTTGACAGGCCAAGCAGCGGGAGCGGAGACCCAGTACTTC. The chain employs TRBV5-1 and TRBJ2-5; 8 bases line up with TRBD2. CDR1 and CDR2 (germline): SGHRS, YFSETQ. The CDR3 contains 17 residues. V shed 1 base, J shed 5 bases, and the junction held 13 bases outside the gene matches.

The CDR3 coding sequence is TGTGCCAGCAGTGCAGTAGGCTACGAGCAGTACGTC. Protein: CASSAVGYEQYV. The chain joins TRBV2 to TRBJ2-7; no firm D call. This CDR3 spans 12 amino acids. Trimming left V 4 bases short and J 3 bases short, with 7 bases between. Germline lookup yields CDR1 SNHLY and CDR2 FYNNEI.

The chain is built from TRBV6-1 and TRBJ2-7, with D perhaps TRBD1 or TRBD2 (6 bases each). The germline gives CDR1 MNHNS, CDR2 SASEGT. This CDR3 contains 14 residues. The germline V and J ends were trimmed by 0 bases and 2 bases, with 8 bases remaining between them. The CDR3 DNA reads as TGTGCCAGCAGTGAAGCGGGGGGCACCTACGAGCAGTACTTC. Its translation is CASSEAGGTYEQYF.

The CDR3 sequence is CASRIPGWDEQFF. DNA of the CDR3: TGCGCCAGCAGAATCCCGGGATGGGATGAGCAGTTCTTC. The rearrangement uses TRBV5-1 and TRBJ2-1; possibly TRBD2 for D (5 bases). The CDR3 is 13 amino acids. Germline CDR1 reads SGHRS; CDR2 reads YFSETQ. V lost 5 bases and J 8 bases, leaving 14 bases between the germline ends. Full variable domain (rest looked up from reference TRBV5-1 and TRBJ2-1): KAGVTQTPRYLIKTRGQQVTLSCSPISGHRSVSWYQQTPGQGLQFLFEYFSETQRNKGNFPGRFSGRQFSNSRSEMNVSTLELGDSALYLCASRIPGWDEQFFGPGTRLTVL.

The gene calls are TRBV29-1 and TRBJ2-5; D possibly corresponds to TRBD2 (6 bases). V lost 6 bases to trimming and J lost 1 base, with 12 bases between them. The CDR3 is 13 residues long. From germline, CDR1 is SQVTM and CDR2 ANQGSEA. CDR3 nucleotides: TGCAGCGTAACAACCGGGGGCCAAGAGACCCAGTACTTC. This codes for CSVTTGGQETQYF. Full variable domain (remainder filled in from reference TRBV29-1 and TRBJ2-5): SAVISQKPSRDICQRGTSLTIQCQVDSQVTMMFWYRQQPGQSLTLIATANQGSEATYESGFVIDKFPISRPNLTFSTLTVSNMSPEDSSIYLCSVTTGGQETQYFGPGTRLLVL.

This sequence joins TRBV28 and TRBJ1-5, with D possibly TRBD1 on 5 matching bases. Germline V CDR1 and CDR2: MDHEN, SYDVKM. There are 15 residues in the CDR3. V was clipped by 4 bases and J by 6 bases, with 16 bases between them. This CDR3 is CASSSQNRRVQPQHF. The CDR3 nucleotides read TGTGCCAGCAGTTCTCAAAACAGGCGGGTTCAGCCCCAGCATTTT.

The V and J genes are TRBV30 and TRBJ1-2; D unclear. The V and J ends lost 3 bases and 8 bases respectively, with 10 bases between them. The CDR3 loop spans 11 amino acids. CDR1 is GTSNPN, CDR2 SVGIG, per germline (reference sequence). The CDR3 coding sequence is TGTGCCTGGAGCCCAGGACGAGGCTACACCTTC. The encoded protein is CAWSPGRGYTF.